The T cell receptor beta chain under discussion was sequenced for a study of blood T cell repertoires in COVID-19. Overall study context: From T cells, B-cell-depleted T cells, or PBMCs came the material, which was cDNA or gDNA.

The germline CDR1 and CDR2 sequences are SGHRS and YFSETQ. The V segment lost 2 bases and the J segment 2 bases; nucleotides outside the gene matches: 1. The CDR3 covers 14 residues. In the original analysis: Reference gene primer amplification gave estimated nucleated cell counts. Clones were sequenced by immunoSEQ multiplex PCR, and TCRdb holds only the in-frame ones, with some missing. V, J and clone size are taken as reported in that table, and D and trimming were inferred from the DNA itself. The sample has about 220,000 clones, around three quarters seen once. In this sample, this clone turned up a few times.

This sequence was found in a woman aged 70-85 years with acute or convalescent COVID-19. The J gene is TRBJ1-5, the V gene TRBV5-1; TRBD1 aligns across 7 bases. The sequenced material came from peripheral blood. The DNA for the CDR3 is TGCGCCAGCAGCTTCGGACAGGGCAATCAGCCCCAGCATTTT. Amino acids: CASSFGQGNQPQHF. Full variable domain (missing parts from reference TRBV5-1 and TRBJ1-5): KAGVTQTPRYLIKTRGQQVTLSCSPISGHRSVSWYQQTPGQGLQFLFEYFSETQRNKGNFPGRFSGRQFSNSRSEMNVSTLELGDSALYLCASSFGQGNQPQHFGDGTRLSIL.